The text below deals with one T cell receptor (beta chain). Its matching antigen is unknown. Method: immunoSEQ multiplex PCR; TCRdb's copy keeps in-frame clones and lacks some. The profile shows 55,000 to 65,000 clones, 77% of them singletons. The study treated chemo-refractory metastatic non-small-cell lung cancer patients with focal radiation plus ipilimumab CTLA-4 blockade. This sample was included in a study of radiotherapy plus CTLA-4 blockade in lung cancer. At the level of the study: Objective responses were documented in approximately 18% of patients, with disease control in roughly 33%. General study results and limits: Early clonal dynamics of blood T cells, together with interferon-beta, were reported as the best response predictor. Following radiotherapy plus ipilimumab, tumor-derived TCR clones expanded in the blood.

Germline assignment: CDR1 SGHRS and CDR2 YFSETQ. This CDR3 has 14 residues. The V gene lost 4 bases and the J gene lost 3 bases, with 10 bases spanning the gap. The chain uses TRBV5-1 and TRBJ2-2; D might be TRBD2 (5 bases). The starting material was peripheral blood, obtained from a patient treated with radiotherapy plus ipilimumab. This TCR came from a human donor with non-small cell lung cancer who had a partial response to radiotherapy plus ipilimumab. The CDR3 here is CASSKGVDTGELFF. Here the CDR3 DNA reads TGCGCCAGCAGCAAGGGAGTAGACACCGGGGAGCTGTTTTTT. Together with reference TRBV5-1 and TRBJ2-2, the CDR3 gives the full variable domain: KAGVTQTPRYLIKTRGQQVTLSCSPISGHRSVSWYQQTPGQGLQFLFEYFSETQRNKGNFPGRFSGRQFSNSRSEMNVSTLELGDSALYLCASSKGVDTGELFFGEGSRLTVL.